This T cell receptor (beta chain) was identified during a study of blood T cells in healthy people across ages. Study in general: About one barcoded beta molecule was captured per two T cells (by template switching). Overall study results and limits: Higher diversity and more naive CD4+ cells were features of long-lived donors, compared to aged donors. Investigators treated diversity estimates from one million T cells as underestimates.

The use of a sample-barcoded 5' primer and a J-beta primer mix characterized a second PCR of roughly 6 to 11 cycles. TCRdb independently ran MiXCR on the 5' RACE reads; one entry per CDR3 protein. The sample contains fewer than 900,000 distinct CDR3 sequences, about 40% of which appear only once. The V gene's germline CDR1 is MNHEY and CDR2 SVGEGT. The CDR3 loop spans 17 amino acids. V gave up 4 bases and J gave up 2 bases; unmatched junction bases: 11. Concerning this clonotype: Its antigen is still unknown.

The TCR sequence derives from a woman aged 55-69 years in good health. Material for sequencing was blood. V and J are TRBV6-2 or TRBV6-3 and TRBJ1-5; 7 bases match TRBD1. CDR3 DNA: TGTGCCAGCAGTTTCCCGAAGACAGGGTACGGCAATCAGCCCCAGCATTTT. Protein product: CASSFPKTGYGNQPQHF.